This TCR beta chain is from a study of blood T cells in healthy people across ages. This CDR3 has 18 amino acids. V was pared by 5 bases and J by 0 bases, with 17 bases between. Germline values: CDR1 KGHSH, CDR2 LQKENI. A sample-barcoded 5' primer and a J-beta primer mix were used in a second PCR of roughly 7 to 11 cycles. Via MiXCR, TCRdb re-called the 5' RACE reads, giving one row per CDR3 protein. In the table there are 910,000 or so distinct CDR3 sequences, 51% of which are singletons. This receptor was identified in a woman aged 60-75 years in good health. Sequences were obtained from blood. J is TRBJ2-6 and V is TRBV18; D is perhaps TRBD1 (5 bases). In nucleotides, the CDR3 is TGTGCCAGCTCAGCATACGACACAGGAAACTCTGGGGCCAACGTCCTGACTTTC. Amino acid sequence: CASSAYDTGNSGANVLTF. The full variable domain, in which reference TRBV18 and TRBJ2-6 provide the parts outside the CDR3, is NAGVMQNPRHLVRRRGQEARLRCSPMKGHSHVYWYRQLPEEGLKFMVYLQKENIIDESGMPKERFSAEFPKEGPSILRIQQVVRGDSAAYFCASSAYDTGNSGANVLTFGAGSRLTVL.